The present T cell receptor (beta chain) was sequenced within a study of cytomegalovirus exposure and HLA in healthy donors. Across the study: Sequencing of roughly 180 million T cells in an earlier analysis found more than 100 million unique TCR beta sequences.

The CDR3 loop spans 14 amino acids. CDR1 and CDR2 (germline): MNHEY, SVGAGI. Trimming left V 6 bases short and J 4 bases short, with 15 bases between. The PCR used 60 Vbeta and 13 Jbeta primers. Produced via immunoSEQ multiplex PCR; TCRdb's table is partial and in-frame only. The profile shows roughly 80,000 clones, roughly 76% of them singletons. Study-wide findings and caveats: Relative to the approximately 700-donor mean, N-insertions were reportedly fewer in an Asian-associated ancestry cluster in a later analysis.

Regarding this clone: What it binds is not known.

Healthy bone marrow donors made up the donor group. The TCR sequence derives from a woman in her 30s in good health and CMV-seronegative. This chain links TRBV6-5 with TRBJ1-2, with D tentatively TRBD1 (6 bases). Sequenced material: PBMCs. The CDR3 DNA reads TGTGCCAGCAGCCCCGACAGGATACTCTATGGCTACACCTTC. Translating it yields CASSPDRILYGYTF.